The 21 T cell receptor beta chains below all came from one sample that was sequenced in a study of T cell repertoires in cytomegalovirus infection. No antigen is known for these receptors. TCRdb ran MiXCR on the reads and lists one entry per CDR3 protein. Seen here are about 890,000 distinct CDR3 sequences, around 30% observed once, and the top ten hold about 14%. Sample: cultured CD8+ T cells from PBMCs, taken from culture after CMV antigen stimulation. The receptors here all came from a human donor in good health (CMV status not recorded). Some clones in this sample may be carry-over from other donors' samples.

The genes are TRBV4-1 and TRBJ1-2, with TRBD1 as a possible D gene (6 bases). The CDR3 runs to 15 residues. The V end was cut by 6 bases, the J end by 2 bases, with 16 bases between. Germline CDR1 reads MGHRA; CDR2 reads YSYEKL. CDR3 nucleotide sequence: TGCGCCAGCAGTTGGGGGGCCGGTCAGAACTATGGCTACACCTTC. It is translated as CASSWGAGQNYGYTF.

The J gene is TRBJ2-1, the V gene TRBV6-6; possibly TRBD1 for D (6 bases). Germline CDR1 is MNHNY and CDR2 is SVGAGI (reference sequence). The CDR3 consists of 18 residues. Trimming cost V 0 bases and J 9 bases, with 24 bases left between them. CDR3 in amino acids: CASSYSIPQGSPQGEQFF. The CDR3 DNA reads TGTGCCAGCAGTTACTCAATACCGCAGGGGTCCCCTCAGGGTGAGCAGTTCTTC.

The CDR3 DNA reads TGCGCCAGCAGCCAATCCGGGGGGGCCCCGGATACGCAGTATTTT. This translates into CASSQSGGAPDTQYF. V and J are TRBV4-1 and TRBJ2-3; 8 positions match TRBD2. V lost 2 bases and J lost 6; bases outside the gene matches: 7. This CDR3 is built from 15 residues. CDR1 is MGHRA, CDR2 YSYEKL, per germline.

This clonotype was detected ten times or more. The genes are TRBV24-1 and TRBJ2-3; 10 bases agree with TRBD1. Germline CDR1 and CDR2: KGHDR and SFDVKD. V trimming: 7 bases; J trimming: 2 bases; junction bases outside the gene matches: 2. This CDR3 is built from 14 residues. The chain's CDR3 is CATRGTGDTDTQYF. DNA of the CDR3: TGTGCCACCAGGGGGACAGGGGACACAGATACGCAGTATTTT.

The rearrangement links TRBV24-1 to TRBJ2-2, with 7 bases matching TRBD1. The CDR3 contains 16 residues. Losses at the gene ends were 5 bases for V and 0 bases for J; bases not matched to a gene: 5. Looked up from germline, CDR1 is KGHDR and CDR2 is SFDVKD. This chain's CDR3 is CATSGHRGSNTGELFF. CDR3 sequence (DNA): TGTGCCACCAGTGGACACAGGGGCTCGAACACCGGGGAGCTGTTTTTT.

The rearrangement uses TRBV7-8 and TRBJ1-5; D remains unclear. The CDR3 is made up of 13 amino acids. V shed 1 base and J shed 7 bases, with 8 bases lying between them. Germline loops: CDR1 SGHVS, CDR2 FQNEAQ. The CDR3 here is CASSLVVRQPQHF. The CDR3 bases are TGTGCCAGCAGCTTAGTGGTCCGGCAGCCCCAGCATTTT.

A single count supports this clonotype. CDR3 nucleotide sequence: TGCAGTGGTCCGACGGGCACGGGGGAGCTGTTTTTT. Encoded protein: CSGPTGTGELFF. The V call is TRBV20-1, the J call TRBJ2-2; D remains unclear. Looked up from germline, CDR1 is DFQATT and CDR2 is SNEGSKA (reference sequence). The ends were cut back, 7 bases at V and 8 bases at J, with 14 bases in the middle. This CDR3 is built from 12 residues.

This chain joins TRBV4-3 and TRBJ1-2, with D perhaps matching TRBD1 (5 bases). CDR3 length: 16 amino acids. Per germline, CDR1 LGHNA and CDR2 YSLEER. V lost 2 bases to trimming and J lost 3 bases, with 16 bases between them. CDR3 sequence: CASSQLRQLPYYGYTF. DNA of the CDR3: TGCGCCAGCAGCCAACTTAGACAGCTGCCCTACTATGGCTACACCTTC.

The chain uses TRBV20-1 and TRBJ1-1; D is ambiguous. The CDR3 has 15 residues. Per germline, CDR1 DFQATT and CDR2 SNEGSKA (reference sequence). The germline V and J ends were trimmed by 3 bases and 0 bases, with 14 bases remaining between them. CDR3 sequence: CSASSLQLLNTEAFF. The CDR3 nucleotides are TGCAGTGCTAGCAGCCTGCAGTTATTGAACACTGAAGCTTTCTTT.

The rearrangement uses TRBV19 and TRBJ1-1, with D unclear. Germline loops: CDR1 LNHDA, CDR2 SQIVND (reference sequence). This CDR3 region has 14 residues. Trimming cost V 5 bases and J 4 bases, with 14 bases left between them. The CDR3 here is CASSGWQAITEAFF. CDR3 nucleotide sequence: TGTGCCAGTAGTGGTTGGCAGGCGATCACTGAAGCTTTCTTT.

This clonotype has a handful of counts. This rearrangement joins TRBV27 to TRBJ2-3; a possible D gene is TRBD1 (6 bases). The V gene's germline CDR1 is MNHEY and CDR2 SMNVEV (reference sequence). This CDR3 is 18 amino acids long. V lost 3 bases, J lost 5 bases, and 24 bases lay in between. The CDR3, as DNA: TGTGCCAGCAGTTTTGTGTCAGGGGCCTGGTTCGGGATAGATACGCAGTATTTT. Its protein is CASSFVSGAWFGIDTQYF.

To note about this clonotype: One end of the junction varies from germline; a read error may be responsible. The chain is built from TRBV7-2 and TRBJ2-1; 8 bases map to TRBD1. CDR3 size: 16 residues. Germline V lookup: CDR1 SGHTA, CDR2 FQGNSA. As DNA, the CDR3 is TGTGCCAGCAGCCACGATAGCTCAGGGGGCTACAATGAGCAGTTATTC. It codes for CASSHDSSGGYNEQLF.

The chain recombines TRBV12-3 or TRBV12-4 with TRBJ2-2, with D uncertain. The CDR3 has 12 amino acids. Trimming took off 7 bases at V and 3 bases at J, with 6 bases between the two ends. Here the CDR3 DNA reads TGTGCCAGCACCCTTGACACCGGGGAGCTGTTTTTT. Protein sequence: CASTLDTGELFF.

As to this clonotype: A junction end diverges from the germline sequence, so it may reflect a read error. The chain couples TRBV19 to TRBJ2-3, with 8 bases identical to TRBD1. The CDR3 is made up of 16 amino acids. Germline values: CDR1 LNHDA, CDR2 SQIVND (reference sequence). The CDR3 DNA reads as TGTGCCAGTCTCTCTTCGGACAGGGCTTTCACAGATACGCGGTATTTT. Amino acid sequence: CASLSSDRAFTDTRYF.

This clonotype was recorded a few times. The chain joins TRBV6-8 to TRBJ2-5, with 8 bases lining up with TRBD2. Germline CDR1 and CDR2: MNHGY and SAAAGT. This CDR3 is built from 15 residues. The junction had 10 bases not matched to a gene; V was cut back by 5 bases and J by 5 bases. CDR3 sequence: CASSVLAARGETQYF. The CDR3 nucleotides are TGTGCCAGCAGTGTACTAGCGGCCCGCGGGGAGACCCAGTACTTC.

The J gene is TRBJ2-3, the V gene TRBV28; D is ambiguous. CDR1 and CDR2 from the germline V gene are MDHEN and SYDVKM. This CDR3 contains 15 residues. V was clipped by 7 bases and J by 2 bases, with 16 bases between them. CDR3 in DNA: TGTGCCAGCACCATAATGGGGATGTACACAGATACGCAGTATTTT. Its translation is CASTIMGMYTDTQYF.

The chain recombines TRBV20-1 with TRBJ2-3; TRBD2 agrees at 8 bases. The germline gives CDR1 DFQATT, CDR2 SNEGSKA (reference sequence). V was clipped by 6 bases and J by 2 bases; unmatched bases: 13. This CDR3 contains 16 residues. The DNA of the CDR3 is TGCAGTGCAGTAGACATGACGGGGGGGCCCACAGATACGCAGTATTTT. Protein product: CSAVDMTGGPTDTQYF.

The rearrangement joins TRBV6-6 to TRBJ2-7, with 7 bases fitting TRBD1. V shed 0 bases, J shed 5 bases, and the junction held 1 base outside the gene matches. The germline V gene encodes CDR1 MNHNY and CDR2 SVGAGI (reference sequence). The CDR3 spans 13 residues. CDR3 sequence: CASSYSGQDEQYF. CDR3 sequence (DNA): TGTGCCAGCAGTTACTCCGGACAGGACGAGCAGTACTTC.

This clonotype has a count of ten or more. The rearrangement joins TRBV7-2 to TRBJ1-5; D gene ambiguous. V lost 0 bases, J lost 0 bases, and 9 bases lay in between. Germline CDR1 SGHTA, CDR2 FQGNSA. The CDR3 is made up of 16 amino acids. CDR3 sequence (DNA): TGTGCCAGCAGCTTAGCCGGGGTCCTTAGCAATCAGCCCCAGCATTTT. Protein product: CASSLAGVLSNQPQHF.

The chain joins TRBV5-6 to TRBJ1-1; D is uncertain. The CDR3 totals 13 residues. V was shortened by 3 bases and J by 0 bases, with 6 bases between the two germline ends. Germline CDR1 reads SGHDT; CDR2 reads YYEEEE. In nucleotides, the CDR3 is TGTGCCAGCAGCTCTGAGGTGAACACTGAAGCTTTCTTT. Its protein product is CASSSEVNTEAFF.

The V call is TRBV19, the J call TRBJ2-1; 10 bases are a match to TRBD2. Germline assignment: CDR1 LNHDA and CDR2 SQIVND (reference sequence). J gave up 2 bases and V 4 bases, and 8 bases lay outside the gene matches. The CDR3 covers 17 residues. The CDR3 DNA is TGTGCCAGTAGTAAAACCCTAGCGGGGGTACCCTACAATGAGCAGTTCTTC. This translates into CASSKTLAGVPYNEQFF. Filled out from reference TRBV19 and TRBJ2-1, the complete variable domain reads DGGITQSPKYLFRKEGQNVTLSCEQNLNHDAMYWYRQDPGQGLRLIYYSQIVNDFQKGDIAEGYSVSREKKESFPLTVTSAQKNPTAFYLCASSKTLAGVPYNEQFFGPGTRLTVL.